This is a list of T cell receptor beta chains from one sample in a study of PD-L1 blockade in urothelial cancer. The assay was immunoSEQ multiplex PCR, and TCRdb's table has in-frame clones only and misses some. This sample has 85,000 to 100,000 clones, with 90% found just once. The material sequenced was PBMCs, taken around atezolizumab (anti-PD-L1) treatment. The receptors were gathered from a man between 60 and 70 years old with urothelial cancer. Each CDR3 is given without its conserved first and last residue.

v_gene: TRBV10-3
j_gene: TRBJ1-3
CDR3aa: ATGQGNTIY

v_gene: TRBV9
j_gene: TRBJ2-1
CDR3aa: ASSVEGGAYNEQF

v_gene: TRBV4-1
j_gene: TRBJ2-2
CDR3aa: ASSQELGNTGELF

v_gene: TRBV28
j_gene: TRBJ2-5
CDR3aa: ASSFIGTGTETQY

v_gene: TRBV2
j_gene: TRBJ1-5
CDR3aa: ASIGGGSNQPQH

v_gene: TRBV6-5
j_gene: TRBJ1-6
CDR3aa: ASSRGGREDSPLH

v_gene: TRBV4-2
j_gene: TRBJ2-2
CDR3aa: ASSQDWAVTGGSGELF

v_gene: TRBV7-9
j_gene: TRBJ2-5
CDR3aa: ASSAGGHKETQY

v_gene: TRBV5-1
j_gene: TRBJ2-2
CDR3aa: ASSSAGPGELF

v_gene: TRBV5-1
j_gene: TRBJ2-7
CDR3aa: ASSVSRSNLEQY

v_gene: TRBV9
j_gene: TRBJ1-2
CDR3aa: ASSNRDTDRGYT

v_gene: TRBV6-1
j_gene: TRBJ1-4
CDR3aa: ASSARGLANEKLF

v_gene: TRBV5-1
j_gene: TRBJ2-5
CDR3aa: ASSSTGQEETQY

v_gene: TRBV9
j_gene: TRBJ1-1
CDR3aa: ASSARQGDGDMMDTEAF

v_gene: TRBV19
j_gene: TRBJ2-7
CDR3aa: ASSSGQGASEQY

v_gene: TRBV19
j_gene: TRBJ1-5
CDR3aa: ASSAAYSNQPQH

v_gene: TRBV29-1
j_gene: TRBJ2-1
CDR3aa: SGGQHNEQF

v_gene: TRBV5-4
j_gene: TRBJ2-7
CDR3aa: ASSFNSYEQY

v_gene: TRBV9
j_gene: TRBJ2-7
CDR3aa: ASSVGQGTFYEQY

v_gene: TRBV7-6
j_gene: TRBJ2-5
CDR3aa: ASSPPRETQY

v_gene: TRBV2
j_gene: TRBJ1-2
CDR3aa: ASSSQGGSYGYT

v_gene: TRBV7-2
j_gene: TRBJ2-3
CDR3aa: ASSLVAGDTDTQY

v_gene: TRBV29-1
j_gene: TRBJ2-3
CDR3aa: SGQQGAQSDTQY

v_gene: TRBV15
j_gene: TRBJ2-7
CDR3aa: ATSRERQGTYEQY

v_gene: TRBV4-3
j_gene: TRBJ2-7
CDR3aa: ASSQEGLADEQY

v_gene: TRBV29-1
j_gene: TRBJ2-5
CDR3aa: SVARGQETQY

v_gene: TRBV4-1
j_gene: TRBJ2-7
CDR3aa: ASSSIGGRGYYEQY

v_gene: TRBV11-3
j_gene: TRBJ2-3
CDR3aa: ASSLGQGAVDTQY

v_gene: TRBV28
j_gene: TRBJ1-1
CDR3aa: ASSFDTEAF

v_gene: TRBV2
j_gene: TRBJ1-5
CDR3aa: ASRNRDTQPQH

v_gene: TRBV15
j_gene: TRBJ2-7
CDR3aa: ATSRKDQRVGEQY

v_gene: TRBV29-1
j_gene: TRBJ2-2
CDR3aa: SGLTAAGELF

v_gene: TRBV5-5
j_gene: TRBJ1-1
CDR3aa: ASSLSWQGNTEAF

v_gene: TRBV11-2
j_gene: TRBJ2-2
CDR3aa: ASSFFSGVNTGELF

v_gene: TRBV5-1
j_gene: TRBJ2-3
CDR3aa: ASRRAGSLLDTQY

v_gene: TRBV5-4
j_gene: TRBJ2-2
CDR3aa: ASSPKGANTGELF

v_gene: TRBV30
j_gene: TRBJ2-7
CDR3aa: AWSPVGTGDREQY

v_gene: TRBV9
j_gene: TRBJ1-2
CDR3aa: ASSVASGTGYT